This T cell receptor beta chain originates from a study of blood T cell repertoires in COVID-19. The junction had 3 bases not matched to a gene; V was cut back by 4 bases and J by 2 bases. CDR1 is SGHVS, CDR2 FQNEAQ, per germline. The length of the CDR3 is 14 residues. TCRdb's table, derived via immunoSEQ multiplex PCR, lists solely in-frame clones and lacks some. The top ten hold about 2.5% of the sample, which has around 300,000 clones, 85% seen once. The receptor was isolated from a woman between 45 and 65 years old who had recovered from COVID-19. The chain recombines TRBV7-8 with TRBJ2-3; TRBD1 matches at 7 bases. Specimen: PBMCs or T cells enriched from blood (not recorded which). CDR3 bases: TGTGCCAGCAGCTACGGACAGGACACAGATACGCAGTATTTT. Encoded protein: CASSYGQDTDTQYF.